This T cell receptor beta chain was found in a study of early stage breast cancer tumors. Overall study: Among approximately 12 ER+/PR+/HER2- tumors, eight were ductal, four lobular. Around 10-fold was the mean read coverage per sample.

Study results and limitations: Comparing each tissue with blood distinguished tumor from normal in about 85% of the 16 patients.

Some clones are missing from TCRdb's copy, which holds only in-frame ones; the method was immunoSEQ multiplex PCR. Among tens of thousands of clones listed, approximately 72% were seen once. This clone was recorded at least ten times. Its antigen is currently unknown. CDR3 length equals 13 residues. V dropped 2 bases and J dropped 4 bases, with 7 bases sitting between them. Germline V gene data show CDR1 as LNHDA and CDR2 as SQIVND (reference sequence). This clonotype was sampled from a person aged 45 to 59 with breast cancer. J is TRBJ2-3 and V is TRBV19; unclear D gene. Sequenced: blood. The CDR3 region has the DNA TGTGCCAGTAGTATAAGCGTAGCAGATACGCAGTATTTT. Protein: CASSISVADTQYF.